The T cell receptor beta chain under discussion was sequenced for a study of T-cell memory formation after mild COVID-19. About the study: In these data, TCR clusters were largely donor specific.

The V and J ends lost 0 bases and 8 bases, in that order; junction bases with no gene match: 6. Germline assignment: CDR1 SGHRS and CDR2 YFSETQ. This CDR3 has 15 amino acids. Via MiXCR, TCRdb re-called the 5' RACE reads, giving one row per CDR3 protein. This table holds more than 300,000 distinct CDR3 sequences, roughly 19% found once. This clonotype was found a few times. The sample consisted of PBMCs or a T cell subset sorted from them (not recorded which). The sequence came from a man between 18 and 35 years old who had mild COVID-19 (a few samples of this study predate the infection). Cell type and time point are not known. The chain combines TRBV5-1 with TRBJ2-1; 9 nucleotides align to TRBD2. The CDR3 DNA reads TGCGCCAGCAGCTTGGCGGCGGGGGGGCCCGATGAGCAGTTCTTC. Protein sequence: CASSLAAGGPDEQFF.